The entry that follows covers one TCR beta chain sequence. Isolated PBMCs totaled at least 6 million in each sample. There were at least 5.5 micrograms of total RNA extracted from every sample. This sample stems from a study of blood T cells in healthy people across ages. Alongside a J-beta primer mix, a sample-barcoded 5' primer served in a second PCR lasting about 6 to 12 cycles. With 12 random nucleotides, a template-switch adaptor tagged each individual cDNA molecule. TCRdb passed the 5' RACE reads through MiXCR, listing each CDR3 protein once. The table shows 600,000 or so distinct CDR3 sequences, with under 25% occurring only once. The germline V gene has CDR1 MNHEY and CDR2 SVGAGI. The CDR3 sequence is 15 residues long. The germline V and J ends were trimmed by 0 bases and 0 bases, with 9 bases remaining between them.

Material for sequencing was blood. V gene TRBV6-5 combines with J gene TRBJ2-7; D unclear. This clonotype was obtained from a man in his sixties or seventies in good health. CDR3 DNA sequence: TGTGCCAGCAGTTACTCGGCGTTGGGCTCCTACGAGCAGTACTTC. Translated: CASSYSALGSYEQYF.